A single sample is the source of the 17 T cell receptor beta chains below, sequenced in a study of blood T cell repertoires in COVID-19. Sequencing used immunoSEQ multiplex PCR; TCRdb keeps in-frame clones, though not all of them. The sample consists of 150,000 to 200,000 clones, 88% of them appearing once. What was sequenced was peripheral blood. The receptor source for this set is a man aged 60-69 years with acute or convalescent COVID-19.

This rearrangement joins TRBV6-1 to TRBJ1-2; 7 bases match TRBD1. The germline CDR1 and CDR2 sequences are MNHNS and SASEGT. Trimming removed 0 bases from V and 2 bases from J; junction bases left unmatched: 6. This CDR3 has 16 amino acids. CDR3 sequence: CASSEAGTRGNYGYTF. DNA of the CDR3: TGTGCCAGCAGTGAAGCGGGAACCAGGGGGAACTATGGCTACACCTTC.

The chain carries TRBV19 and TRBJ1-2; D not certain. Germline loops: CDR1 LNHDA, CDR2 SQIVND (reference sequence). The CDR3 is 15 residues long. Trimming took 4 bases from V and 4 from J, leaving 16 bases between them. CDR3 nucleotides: TGTGCCAGTAGTACATTCCGGGAGGTAATCTATGGCTACACCTTC. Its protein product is CASSTFREVIYGYTF. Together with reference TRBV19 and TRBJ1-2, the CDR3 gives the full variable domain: DGGITQSPKYLFRKEGQNVTLSCEQNLNHDAMYWYRQDPGQGLRLIYYSQIVNDFQKGDIAEGYSVSREKKESFPLTVTSAQKNPTAFYLCASSTFREVIYGYTFGSGTRLTVV.

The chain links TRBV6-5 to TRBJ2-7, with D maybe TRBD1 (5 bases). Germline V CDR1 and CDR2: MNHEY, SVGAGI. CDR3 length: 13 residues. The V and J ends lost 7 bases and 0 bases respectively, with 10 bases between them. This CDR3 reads CASTRDLSYEQYF. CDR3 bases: TGTGCCAGCACCAGGGATCTCTCCTACGAGCAGTACTTC.

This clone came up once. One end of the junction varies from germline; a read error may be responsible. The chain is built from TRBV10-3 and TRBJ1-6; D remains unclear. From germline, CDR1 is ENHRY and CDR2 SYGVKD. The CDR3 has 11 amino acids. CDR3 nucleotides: TGTGCCATCCTTTCACTTTCACCCGGGTACTTT. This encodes CAILSLSPGYF.

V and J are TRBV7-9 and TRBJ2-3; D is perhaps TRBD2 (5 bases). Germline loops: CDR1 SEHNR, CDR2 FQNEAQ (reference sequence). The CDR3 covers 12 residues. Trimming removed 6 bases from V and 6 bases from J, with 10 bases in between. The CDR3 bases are TGTGCCAGCAGGGGGTCGGGGGATACGCAGTATTTT. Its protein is CASRGSGDTQYF.

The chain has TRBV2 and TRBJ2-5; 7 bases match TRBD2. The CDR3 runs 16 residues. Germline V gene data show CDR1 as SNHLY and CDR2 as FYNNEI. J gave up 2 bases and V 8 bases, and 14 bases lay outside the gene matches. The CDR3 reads CASAGGSSSFQETQYF. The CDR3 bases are TGTGCCAGCGCCGGCGGGAGTAGTTCATTTCAAGAGACCCAGTACTTC.

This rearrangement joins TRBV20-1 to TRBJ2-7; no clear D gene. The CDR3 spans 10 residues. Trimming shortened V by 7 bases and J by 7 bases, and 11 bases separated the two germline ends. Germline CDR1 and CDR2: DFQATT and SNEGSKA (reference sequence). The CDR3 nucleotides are TGCAGTGTTGACTCCGGGGAGCAGTACGTC. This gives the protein CSVDSGEQYV.

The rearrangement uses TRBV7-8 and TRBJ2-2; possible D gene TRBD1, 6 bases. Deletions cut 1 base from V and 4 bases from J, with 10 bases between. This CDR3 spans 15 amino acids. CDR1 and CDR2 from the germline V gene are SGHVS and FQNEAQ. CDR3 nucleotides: TGTGCCAGCAGCTTAGAGACAGGATCCACCGGGGAGCTGTTTTTT. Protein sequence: CASSLETGSTGELFF.

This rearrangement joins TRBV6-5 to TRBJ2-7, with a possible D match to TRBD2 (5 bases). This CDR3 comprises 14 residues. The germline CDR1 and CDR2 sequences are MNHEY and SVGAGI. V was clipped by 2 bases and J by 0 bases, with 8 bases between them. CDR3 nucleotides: TGTGCCAGCAGTTACACTAGGACCTCCTACGAGCAGTACGTC. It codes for CASSYTRTSYEQYV.

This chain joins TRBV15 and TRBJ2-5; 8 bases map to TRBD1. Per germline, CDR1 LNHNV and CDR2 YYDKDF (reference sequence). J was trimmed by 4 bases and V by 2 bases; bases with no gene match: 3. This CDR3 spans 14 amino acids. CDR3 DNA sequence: TGTGCCACCAGCAGATCCAGGGGGCTAGAGACCCAGTACTTC. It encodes CATSRSRGLETQYF.

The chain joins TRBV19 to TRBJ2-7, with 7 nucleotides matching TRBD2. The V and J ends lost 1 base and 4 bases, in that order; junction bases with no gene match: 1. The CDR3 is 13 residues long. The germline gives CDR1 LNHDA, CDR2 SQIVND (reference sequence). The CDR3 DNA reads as TGTGCCAGTAGTATAGGCGGGGGATACGAGCAGTACGTC. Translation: CASSIGGGYEQYV.

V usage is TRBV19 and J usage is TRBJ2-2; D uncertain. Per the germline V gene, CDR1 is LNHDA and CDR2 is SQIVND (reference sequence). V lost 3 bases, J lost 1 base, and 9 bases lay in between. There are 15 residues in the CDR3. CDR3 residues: CASSIMAGNTGELFF. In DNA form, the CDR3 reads TGTGCCAGTAGTATCATGGCAGGGAACACCGGGGAGCTGTTTTTT.

In DNA, the CDR3 is TGTGCCAGCTCGCCGGCGCAGGCAACTAATGAAAAACTGTTTTTT. Its translation: CASSPAQATNEKLFF. The chain combines TRBV6-5 with TRBJ1-4; no clear D. The V gene's germline CDR1 is MNHEY and CDR2 SVGAGI. Trimming pared 8 bases from V and 0 bases from J, leaving 13 bases between. The CDR3 sequence is 15 residues long.

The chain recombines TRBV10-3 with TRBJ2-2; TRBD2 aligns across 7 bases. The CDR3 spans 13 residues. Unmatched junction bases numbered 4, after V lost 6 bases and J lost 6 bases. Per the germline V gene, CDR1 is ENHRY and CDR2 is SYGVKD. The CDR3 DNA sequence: TGTGCCATCAGCAGGGAGGGCCCCGGGGAGCTGTTTTTT. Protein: CAISREGPGELFF.

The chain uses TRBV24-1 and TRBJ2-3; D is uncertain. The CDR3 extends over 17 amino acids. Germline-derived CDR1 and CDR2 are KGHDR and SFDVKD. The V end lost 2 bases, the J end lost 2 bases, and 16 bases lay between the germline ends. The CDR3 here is CATSDSPTFTTTDTQYF. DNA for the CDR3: TGTGCCACCAGTGATTCCCCCACCTTCACTACCACAGATACGCAGTATTTT.

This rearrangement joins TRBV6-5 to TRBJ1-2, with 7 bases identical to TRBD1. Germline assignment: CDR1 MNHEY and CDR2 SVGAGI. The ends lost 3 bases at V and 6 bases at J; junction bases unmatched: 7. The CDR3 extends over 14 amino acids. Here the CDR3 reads CASSYIARGDGYTF. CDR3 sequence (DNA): TGTGCCAGCAGTTATATCGCCAGGGGGGATGGCTACACCTTC.

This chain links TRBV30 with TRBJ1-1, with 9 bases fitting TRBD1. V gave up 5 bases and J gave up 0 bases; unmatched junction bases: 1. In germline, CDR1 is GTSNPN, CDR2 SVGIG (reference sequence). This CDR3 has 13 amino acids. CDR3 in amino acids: CAWRTGVNTEAFF. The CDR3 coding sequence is TGTGCCTGGCGGACAGGGGTGAACACTGAAGCTTTCTTT.